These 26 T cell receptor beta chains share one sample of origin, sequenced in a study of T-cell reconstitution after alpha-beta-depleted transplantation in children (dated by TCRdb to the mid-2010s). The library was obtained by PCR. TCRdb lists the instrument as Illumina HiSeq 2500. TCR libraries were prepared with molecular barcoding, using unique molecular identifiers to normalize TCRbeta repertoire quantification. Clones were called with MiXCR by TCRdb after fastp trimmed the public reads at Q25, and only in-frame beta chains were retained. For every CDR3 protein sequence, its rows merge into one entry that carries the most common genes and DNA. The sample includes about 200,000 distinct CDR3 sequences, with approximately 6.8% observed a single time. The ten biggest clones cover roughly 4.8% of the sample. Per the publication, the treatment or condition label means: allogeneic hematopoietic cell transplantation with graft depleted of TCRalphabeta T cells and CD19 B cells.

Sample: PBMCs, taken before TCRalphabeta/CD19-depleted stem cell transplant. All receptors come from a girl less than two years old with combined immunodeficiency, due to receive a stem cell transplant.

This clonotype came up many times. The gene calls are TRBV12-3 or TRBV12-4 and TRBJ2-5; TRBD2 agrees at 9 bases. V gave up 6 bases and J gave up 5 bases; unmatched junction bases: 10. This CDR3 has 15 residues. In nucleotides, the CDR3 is TGTGCCAGCAGGCCCGGGACTAGCAGGGCGGAGACCCAGTACTTC. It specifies CASRPGTSRAETQYF.

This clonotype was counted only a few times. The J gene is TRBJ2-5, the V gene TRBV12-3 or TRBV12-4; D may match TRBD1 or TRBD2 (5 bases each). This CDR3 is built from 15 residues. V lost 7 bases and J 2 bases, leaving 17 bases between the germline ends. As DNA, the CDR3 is TGTGCCAGCAACTCCGCCGGGACGCGGCAAGAGACCCAGTACTTC. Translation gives CASNSAGTRQETQYF.

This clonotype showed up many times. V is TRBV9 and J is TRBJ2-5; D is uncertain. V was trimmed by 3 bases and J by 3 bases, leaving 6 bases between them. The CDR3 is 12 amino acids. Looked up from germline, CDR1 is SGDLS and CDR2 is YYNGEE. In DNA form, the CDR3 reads TGTGCCAGCAGCGGTGGGGAAGAGACCCAGTACTTC. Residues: CASSGGEETQYF.

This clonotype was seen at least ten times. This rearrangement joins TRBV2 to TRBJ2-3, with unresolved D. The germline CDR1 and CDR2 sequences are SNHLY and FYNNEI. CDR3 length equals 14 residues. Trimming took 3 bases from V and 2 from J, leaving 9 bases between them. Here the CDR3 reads CASSDESFTDTQYF. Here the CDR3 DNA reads TGTGCCAGCAGTGATGAGAGCTTCACAGATACGCAGTATTTT.

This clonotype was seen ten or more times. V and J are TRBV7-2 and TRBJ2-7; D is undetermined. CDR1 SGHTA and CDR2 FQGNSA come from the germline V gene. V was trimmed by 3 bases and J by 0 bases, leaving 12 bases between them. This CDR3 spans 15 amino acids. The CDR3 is CASSFELPSSYEQYF. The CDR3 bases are TGTGCCAGCAGCTTTGAACTACCGAGCTCCTACGAGCAGTACTTC.

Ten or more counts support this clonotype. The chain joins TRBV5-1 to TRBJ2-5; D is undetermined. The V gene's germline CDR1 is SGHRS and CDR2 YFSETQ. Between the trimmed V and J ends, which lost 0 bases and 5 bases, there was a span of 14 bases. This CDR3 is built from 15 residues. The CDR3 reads CASSLGRLLVETQYF. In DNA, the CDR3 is TGCGCCAGCAGCTTGGGAAGGTTGCTAGTGGAGACCCAGTACTTC. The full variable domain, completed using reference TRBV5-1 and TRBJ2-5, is KAGVTQTPRYLIKTRGQQVTLSCSPISGHRSVSWYQQTPGQGLQFLFEYFSETQRNKGNFPGRFSGRQFSNSRSEMNVSTLELGDSALYLCASSLGRLLVETQYFGPGTRLLVL.

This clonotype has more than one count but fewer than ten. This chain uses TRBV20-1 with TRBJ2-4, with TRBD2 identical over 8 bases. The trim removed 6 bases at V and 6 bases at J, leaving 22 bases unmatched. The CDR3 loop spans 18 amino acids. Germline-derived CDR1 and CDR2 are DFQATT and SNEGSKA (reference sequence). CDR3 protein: CSARIPGLEFYETNIQYF. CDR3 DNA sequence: TGCAGTGCCCGAATTCCGGGACTAGAGTTTTACGAAACAAACATTCAGTACTTC.

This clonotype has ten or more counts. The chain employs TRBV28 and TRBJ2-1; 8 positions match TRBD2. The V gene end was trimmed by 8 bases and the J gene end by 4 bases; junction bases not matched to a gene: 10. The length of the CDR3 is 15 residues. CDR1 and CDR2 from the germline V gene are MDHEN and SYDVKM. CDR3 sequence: CASSGAPGGYNEQFF. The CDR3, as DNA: TGTGCCAGCTCCGGAGCACCGGGAGGGTACAATGAGCAGTTCTTC. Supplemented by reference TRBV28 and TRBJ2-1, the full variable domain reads DVKVTQSSRYLVKRTGEKVFLECVQDMDHENMFWYRQDPGLGLRLIYFSYDVKMKEKGDIPEGYSVSREKKERFSLILESASTNQTSMYLCASSGAPGGYNEQFFGPGTRLTVL.

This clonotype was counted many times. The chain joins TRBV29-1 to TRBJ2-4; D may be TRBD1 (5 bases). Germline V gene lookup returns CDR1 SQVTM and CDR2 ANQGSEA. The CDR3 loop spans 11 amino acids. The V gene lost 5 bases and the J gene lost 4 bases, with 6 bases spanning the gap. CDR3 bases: TGCAGCGTTAGGGGTAAAAACATTCAGTACTTC. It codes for CSVRGKNIQYF. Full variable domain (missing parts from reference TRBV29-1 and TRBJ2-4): SAVISQKPSRDICQRGTSLTIQCQVDSQVTMMFWYRQQPGQSLTLIATANQGSEATYESGFVIDKFPISRPNLTFSTLTVSNMSPEDSSIYLCSVRGKNIQYFGAGTRLSVL.

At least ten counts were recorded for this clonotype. The CDR3 protein is CASSLEVTGETGELFF. The CDR3 DNA reads as TGTGCCAGCAGCTTAGAAGTGACAGGGGAGACCGGGGAGCTGTTTTTT. The chain is built from TRBV7-2 and TRBJ2-2; 8 bases match TRBD1. Germline V gives CDR1 SGHTA, CDR2 FQGNSA. The J segment lost 5 bases and the V segment lost 1 base, leaving 6 bases of the junction unmatched. The CDR3 contains 16 residues.

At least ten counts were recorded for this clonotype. CDR3 amino acids: CASSYRLAGETEQFF. CDR3 in DNA: TGTGCCAGCAGCTATCGACTAGCGGGAGAGACTGAGCAGTTCTTC. The rearrangement links TRBV7-9 to TRBJ2-1, with TRBD2 matching over 12 bases. In germline, CDR1 is SEHNR, CDR2 FQNEAQ (reference sequence). The CDR3 covers 15 residues. The ends lost 4 bases at V and 9 bases at J; junction bases unmatched: 7.

CDR3 nucleotide sequence: TGTGCCAGCAGCCATGGAGAGTACACCGGGGAGCTGTTTTTT. Its protein product is CASSHGEYTGELFF. The chain links TRBV16 to TRBJ2-2; no clear D. The V and J ends lost 3 bases and 3 bases respectively, with 8 bases between them. The CDR3 runs 14 residues. Germline V CDR1 and CDR2: KGHSY, FQNENV.

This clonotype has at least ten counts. The CDR3 bases are TGTGCCAGCAGCTTAGGAGGACTAGCGGGGGAGACCCAGTACTTC. Protein: CASSLGGLAGETQYF. This chain joins TRBV7-2 and TRBJ2-5, with 12 bases aligning to TRBD2. This CDR3 contains 15 residues. With V trimmed by 1 base and J by 5 bases, 2 bases remained unmatched. Germline V CDR1 and CDR2: SGHTA, FQGNSA.

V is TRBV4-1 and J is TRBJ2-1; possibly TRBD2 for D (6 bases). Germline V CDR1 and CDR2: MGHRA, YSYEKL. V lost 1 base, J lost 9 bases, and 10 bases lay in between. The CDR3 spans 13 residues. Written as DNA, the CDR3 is TGCGCCAGCAGCCAAGTACTAGCAAGTGAGCAGTTCTTC. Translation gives CASSQVLASEQFF.

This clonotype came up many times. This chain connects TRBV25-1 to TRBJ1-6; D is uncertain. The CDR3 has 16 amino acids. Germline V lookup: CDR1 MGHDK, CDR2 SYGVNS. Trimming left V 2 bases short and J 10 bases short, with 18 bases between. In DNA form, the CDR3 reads TGTGCCAGCAGTGAAGAAGGAATAGCATCCTACTCACCCCTCCACTTT. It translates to CASSEEGIASYSPLHF.

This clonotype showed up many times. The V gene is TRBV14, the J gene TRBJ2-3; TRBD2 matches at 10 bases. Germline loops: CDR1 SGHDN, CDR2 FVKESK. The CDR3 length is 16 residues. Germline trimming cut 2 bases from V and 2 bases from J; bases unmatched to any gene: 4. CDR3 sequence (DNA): TGTGCCAGCAGCCAACTAGCGGGGGTTGTCACAGATACGCAGTATTTT. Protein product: CASSQLAGVVTDTQYF.

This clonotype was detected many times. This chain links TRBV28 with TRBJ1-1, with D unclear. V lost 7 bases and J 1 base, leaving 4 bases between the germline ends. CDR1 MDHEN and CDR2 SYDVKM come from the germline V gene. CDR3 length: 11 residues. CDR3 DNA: TGTGCCAGCAATGAGAACACTGAAGCTTTCTTT. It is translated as CASNENTEAFF.

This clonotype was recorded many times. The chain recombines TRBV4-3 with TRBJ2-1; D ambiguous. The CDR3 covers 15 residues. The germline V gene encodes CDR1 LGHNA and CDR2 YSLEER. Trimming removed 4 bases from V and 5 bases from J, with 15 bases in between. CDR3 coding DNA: TGCGCCAGCAGCCCCGACCAGGCTGCCGACAATGAGCAGTTCTTC. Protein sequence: CASSPDQAADNEQFF.

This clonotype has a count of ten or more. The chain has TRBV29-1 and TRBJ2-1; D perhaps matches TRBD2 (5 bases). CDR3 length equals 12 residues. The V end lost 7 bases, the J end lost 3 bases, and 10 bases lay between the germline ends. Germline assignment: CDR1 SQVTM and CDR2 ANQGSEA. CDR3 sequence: CSGFGLYNEQFF. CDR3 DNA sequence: TGCAGCGGTTTTGGACTCTACAATGAGCAGTTCTTC.

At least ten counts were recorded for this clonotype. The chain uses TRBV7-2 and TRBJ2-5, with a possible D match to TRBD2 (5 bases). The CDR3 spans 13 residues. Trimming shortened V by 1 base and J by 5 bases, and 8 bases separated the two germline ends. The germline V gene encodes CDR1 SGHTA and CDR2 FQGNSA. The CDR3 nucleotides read TGTGCCAGCAGCTTAGAGTCTAGCGAGACCCAGTACTTC. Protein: CASSLESSETQYF.

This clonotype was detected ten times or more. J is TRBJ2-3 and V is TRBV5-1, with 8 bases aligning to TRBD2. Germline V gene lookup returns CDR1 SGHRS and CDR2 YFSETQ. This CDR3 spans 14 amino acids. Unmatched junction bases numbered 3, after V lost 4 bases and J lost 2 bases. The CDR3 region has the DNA TGCGCCAGCAGCCGTAGCGGGGACACAGATACGCAGTATTTT. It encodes CASSRSGDTDTQYF.

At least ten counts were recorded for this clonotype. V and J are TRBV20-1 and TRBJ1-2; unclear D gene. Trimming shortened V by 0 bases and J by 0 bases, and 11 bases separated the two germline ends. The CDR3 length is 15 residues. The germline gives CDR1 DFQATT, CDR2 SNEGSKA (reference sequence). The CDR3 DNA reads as TGCAGTGCTAGAGATCTGAGCAGCCCTAACTATGGCTACACCTTC. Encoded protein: CSARDLSSPNYGYTF.

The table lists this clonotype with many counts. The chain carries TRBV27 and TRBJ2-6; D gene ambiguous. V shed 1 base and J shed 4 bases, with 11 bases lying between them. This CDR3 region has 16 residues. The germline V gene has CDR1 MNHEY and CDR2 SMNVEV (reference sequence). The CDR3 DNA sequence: TGTGCCAGCAGTTTATGGTACCGTGGGGGGGCCAACGTCCTGACTTTC. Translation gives CASSLWYRGGANVLTF.

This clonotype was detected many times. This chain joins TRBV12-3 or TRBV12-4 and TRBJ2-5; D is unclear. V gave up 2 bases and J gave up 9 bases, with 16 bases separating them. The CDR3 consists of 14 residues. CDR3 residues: CASSLMARSSAQYF. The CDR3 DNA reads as TGTGCCAGCAGTTTAATGGCCCGATCATCGGCCCAGTACTTC.

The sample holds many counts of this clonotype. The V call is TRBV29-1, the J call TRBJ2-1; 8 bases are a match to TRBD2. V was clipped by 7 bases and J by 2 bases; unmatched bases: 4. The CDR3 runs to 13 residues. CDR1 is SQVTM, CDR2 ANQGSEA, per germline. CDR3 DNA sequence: TGCAGCGGGAGACTAGCGACCTACAATGAGCAGTTCTTC. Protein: CSGRLATYNEQFF.

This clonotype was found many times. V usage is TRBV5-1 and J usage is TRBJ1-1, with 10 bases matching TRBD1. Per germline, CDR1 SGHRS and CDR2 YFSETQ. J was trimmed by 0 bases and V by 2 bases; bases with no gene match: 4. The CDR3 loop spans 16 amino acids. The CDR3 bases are TGCGCCAGCAGCTTCTTAGGGACAGGGGTGAACACTGAAGCTTTCTTT. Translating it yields CASSFLGTGVNTEAFF.